Listed here is a single TCR beta chain. The sample comes from a study of T cell responses to AZD1222 COVID-19 vaccine. TCRdb's copy holds only in-frame clones and misses some; the assay was immunoSEQ multiplex PCR. The sample yields 95,000 to 150,000 clones, 88% seen once. Per germline, CDR1 SGHRS and CDR2 YFSETQ. The CDR3 runs to 14 residues. Trimming removed 4 bases at V and 0 bases at J, with 5 bases between. This specimen was peripheral blood, taken on day 0 of AZD1222 vaccination. The TCR originated in an adult in good health. The chain recombines TRBV5-1 with TRBJ1-6; D remains ambiguous. CDR3 residues: CASSPSSYNSPLHF. CDR3 DNA sequence: TGCGCCAGCAGCCCCAGCTCCTATAATTCACCCCTCCACTTT.